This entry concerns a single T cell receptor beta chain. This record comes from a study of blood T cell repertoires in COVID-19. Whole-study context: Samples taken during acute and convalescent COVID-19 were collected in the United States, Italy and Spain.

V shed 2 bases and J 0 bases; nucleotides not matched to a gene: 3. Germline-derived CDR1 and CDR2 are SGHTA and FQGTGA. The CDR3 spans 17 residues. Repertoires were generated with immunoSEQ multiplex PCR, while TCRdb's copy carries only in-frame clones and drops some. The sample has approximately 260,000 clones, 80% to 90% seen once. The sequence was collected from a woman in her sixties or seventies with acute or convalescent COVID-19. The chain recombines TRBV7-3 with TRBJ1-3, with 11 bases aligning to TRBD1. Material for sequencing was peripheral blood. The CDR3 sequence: CASSLAGTGGSGNTIYF. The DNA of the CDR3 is TGTGCCAGCAGCTTAGCCGGGACAGGGGGCTCTGGAAACACCATATATTTT.